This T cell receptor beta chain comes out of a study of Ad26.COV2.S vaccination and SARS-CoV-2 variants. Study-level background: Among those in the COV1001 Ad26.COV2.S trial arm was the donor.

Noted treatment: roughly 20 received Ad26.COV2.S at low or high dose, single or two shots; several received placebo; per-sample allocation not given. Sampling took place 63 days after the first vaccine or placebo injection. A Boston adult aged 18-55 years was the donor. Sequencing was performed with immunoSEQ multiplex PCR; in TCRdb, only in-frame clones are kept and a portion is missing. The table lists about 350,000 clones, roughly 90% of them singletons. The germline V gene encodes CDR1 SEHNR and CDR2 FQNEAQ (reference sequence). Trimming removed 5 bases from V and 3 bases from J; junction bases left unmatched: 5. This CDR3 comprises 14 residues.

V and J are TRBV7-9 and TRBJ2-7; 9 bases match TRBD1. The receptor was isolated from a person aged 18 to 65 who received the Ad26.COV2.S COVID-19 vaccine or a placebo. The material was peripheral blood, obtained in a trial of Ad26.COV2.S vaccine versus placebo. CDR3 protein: CASSPRDRDYEQYF. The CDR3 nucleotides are TGTGCCAGCAGCCCACGGGACAGGGACTACGAGCAGTACTTC.